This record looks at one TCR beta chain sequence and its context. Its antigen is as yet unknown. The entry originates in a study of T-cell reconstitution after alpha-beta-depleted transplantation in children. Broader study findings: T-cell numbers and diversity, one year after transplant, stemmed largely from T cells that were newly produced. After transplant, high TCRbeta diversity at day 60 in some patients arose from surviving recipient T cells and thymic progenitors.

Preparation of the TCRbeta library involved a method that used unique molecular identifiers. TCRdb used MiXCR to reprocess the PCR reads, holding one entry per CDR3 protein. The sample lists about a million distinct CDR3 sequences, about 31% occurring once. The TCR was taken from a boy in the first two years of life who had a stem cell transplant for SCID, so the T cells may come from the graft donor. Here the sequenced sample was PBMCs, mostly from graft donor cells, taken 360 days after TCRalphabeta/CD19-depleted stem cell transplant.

In DNA, the CDR3 is TGTGCCCATGGAGGAGAGACCCAGTACTTC. This codes for CAHGGETQYF. The chain has TRBV7-9 and TRBJ2-5; weak D call: TRBD2 (5 bases). Trimming left V 11 bases short and J 4 bases short, with 8 bases between. Germline V gene data show CDR1 as SEHNR and CDR2 as FQNEAQ (reference sequence). This CDR3 has 10 amino acids.